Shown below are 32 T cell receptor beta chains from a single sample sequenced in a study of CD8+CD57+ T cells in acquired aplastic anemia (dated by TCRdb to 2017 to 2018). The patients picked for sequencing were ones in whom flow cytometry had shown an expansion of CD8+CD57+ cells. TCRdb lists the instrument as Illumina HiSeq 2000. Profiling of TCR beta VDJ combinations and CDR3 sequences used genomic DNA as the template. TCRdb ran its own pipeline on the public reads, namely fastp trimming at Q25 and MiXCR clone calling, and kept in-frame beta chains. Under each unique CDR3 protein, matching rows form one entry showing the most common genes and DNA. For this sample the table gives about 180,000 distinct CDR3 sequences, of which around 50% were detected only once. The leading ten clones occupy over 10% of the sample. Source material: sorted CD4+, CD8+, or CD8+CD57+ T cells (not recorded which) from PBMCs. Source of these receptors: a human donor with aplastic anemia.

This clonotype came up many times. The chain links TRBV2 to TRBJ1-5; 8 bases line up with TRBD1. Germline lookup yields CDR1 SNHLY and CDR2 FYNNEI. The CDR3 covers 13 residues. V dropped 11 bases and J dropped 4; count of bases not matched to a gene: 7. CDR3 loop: CAGQGQLNQPQHF. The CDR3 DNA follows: TGTGCCGGACAGGGACAGCTGAATCAGCCCCAGCATTTT.

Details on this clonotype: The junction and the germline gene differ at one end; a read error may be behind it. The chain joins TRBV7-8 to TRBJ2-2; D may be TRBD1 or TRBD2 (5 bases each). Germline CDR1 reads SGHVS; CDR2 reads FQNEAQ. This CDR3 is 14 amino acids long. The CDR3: CANSLLRGTGELFF. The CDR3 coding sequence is TGTGCCAACAGCTTATTGAGGGGCACCGGGGAGCTGTTTTTT.

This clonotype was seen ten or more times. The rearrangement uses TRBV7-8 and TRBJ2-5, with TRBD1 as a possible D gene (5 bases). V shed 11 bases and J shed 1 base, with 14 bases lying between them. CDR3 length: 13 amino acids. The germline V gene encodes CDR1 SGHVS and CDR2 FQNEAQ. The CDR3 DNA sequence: TGTGCCTGGAGCAAGGGGCCCCAAGAGACCCAGTACTTC. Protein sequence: CAWSKGPQETQYF. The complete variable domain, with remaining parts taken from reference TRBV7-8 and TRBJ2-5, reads GAGVSQSPRYKVAKRGQDVALRCDPISGHVSLFWYQQALGQGPEFLTYFQNEAQLDKSGLPSDRFFAERPEGSVSTLKIQRTQQEDSAVYLCAWSKGPQETQYFGPGTRLLVL.

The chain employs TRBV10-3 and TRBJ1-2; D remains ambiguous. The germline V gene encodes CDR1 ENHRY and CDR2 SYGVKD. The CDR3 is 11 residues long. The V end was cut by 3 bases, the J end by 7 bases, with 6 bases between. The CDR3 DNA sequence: TGTGCCATCAGTGATGGAGGTGGCTACACCTTC. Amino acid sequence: CAISDGGGYTF.

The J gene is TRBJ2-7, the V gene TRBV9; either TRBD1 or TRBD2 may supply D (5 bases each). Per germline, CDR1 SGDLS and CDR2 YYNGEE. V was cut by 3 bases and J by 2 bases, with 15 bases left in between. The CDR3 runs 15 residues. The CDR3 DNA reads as TGTGCCAGCAGCGCCCGATGGGACCAAGCCTACGAGCAGTACTTC. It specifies CASSARWDQAYEQYF.

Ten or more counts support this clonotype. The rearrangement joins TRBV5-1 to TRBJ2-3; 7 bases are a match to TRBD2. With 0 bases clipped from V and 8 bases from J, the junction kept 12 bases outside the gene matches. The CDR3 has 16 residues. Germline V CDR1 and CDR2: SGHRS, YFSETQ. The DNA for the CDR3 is TGCGCCAGCAGCTTGGTGGCCGGGGGAGGGCAAGGTACGCAGTATTTT. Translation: CASSLVAGGGQGTQYF.

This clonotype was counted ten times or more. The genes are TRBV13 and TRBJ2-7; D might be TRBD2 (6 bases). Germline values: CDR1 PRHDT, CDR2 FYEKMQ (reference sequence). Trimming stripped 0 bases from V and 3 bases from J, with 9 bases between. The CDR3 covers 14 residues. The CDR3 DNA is TGTGCCAGCAGCTTAGGCGGGGGACGCTACGAGCAGTACTTC. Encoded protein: CASSLGGGRYEQYF.

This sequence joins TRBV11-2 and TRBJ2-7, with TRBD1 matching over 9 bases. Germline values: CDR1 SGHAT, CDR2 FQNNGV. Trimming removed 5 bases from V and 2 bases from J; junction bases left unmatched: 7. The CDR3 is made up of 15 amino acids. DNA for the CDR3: TGTGCCAGCAGCCCACGACAGGGGGTTACCTACGAGCAGTACTTC. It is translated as CASSPRQGVTYEQYF.

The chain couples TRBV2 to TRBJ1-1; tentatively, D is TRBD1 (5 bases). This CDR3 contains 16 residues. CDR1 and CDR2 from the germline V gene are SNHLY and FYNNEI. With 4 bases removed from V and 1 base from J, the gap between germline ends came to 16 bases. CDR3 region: CASSGGPAGRNTEAFF. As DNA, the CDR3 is TGTGCCAGCAGTGGGGGCCCCGCAGGGAGGAACACTGAAGCTTTCTTT.

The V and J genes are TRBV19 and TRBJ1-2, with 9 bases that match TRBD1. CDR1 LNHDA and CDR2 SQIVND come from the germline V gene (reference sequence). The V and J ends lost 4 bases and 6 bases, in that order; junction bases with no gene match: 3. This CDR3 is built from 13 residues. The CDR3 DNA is TGTGCCAGTAGTACCGGGACAGGGAATGGCTACACCTTC. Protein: CASSTGTGNGYTF.

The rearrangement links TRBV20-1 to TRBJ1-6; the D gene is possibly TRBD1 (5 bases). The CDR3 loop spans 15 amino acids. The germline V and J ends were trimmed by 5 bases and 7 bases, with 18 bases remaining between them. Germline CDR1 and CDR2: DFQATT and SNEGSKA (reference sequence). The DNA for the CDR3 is TGCAGTGCTGGAGTCCCGGGGCTTGGGAATTCACCCCTCCACTTT. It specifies CSAGVPGLGNSPLHF.

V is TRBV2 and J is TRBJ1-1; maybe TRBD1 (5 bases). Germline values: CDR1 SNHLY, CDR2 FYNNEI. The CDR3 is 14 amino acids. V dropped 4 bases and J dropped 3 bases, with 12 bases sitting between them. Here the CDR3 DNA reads TGTGCCAGCAGTGTAATGCGGGGGGACACTGAAGCTTTCTTT. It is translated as CASSVMRGDTEAFF. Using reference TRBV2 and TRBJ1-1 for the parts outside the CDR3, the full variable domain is EPEVTQTPSHQVTQMGQEVILRCVPISNHLYFYWYRQILGQKVEFLVSFYNNEISEKSEIFDDQFSVERPDGSNFTLKIRSTKLEDSAMYFCASSVMRGDTEAFFGQGTRLTVV.

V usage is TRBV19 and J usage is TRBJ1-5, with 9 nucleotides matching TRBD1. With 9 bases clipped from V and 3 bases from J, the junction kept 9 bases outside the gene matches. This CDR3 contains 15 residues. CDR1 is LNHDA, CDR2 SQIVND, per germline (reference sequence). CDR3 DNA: TGTGCCAGCAGCCAAGGACAGGGGAACAATCAGCCCCAGCATTTT. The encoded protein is CASSQGQGNNQPQHF.

The CDR3 is CASSTTRQGYGYTF. The CDR3 DNA sequence: TGTGCCAGTAGTACAACTAGGCAGGGCTATGGCTACACCTTC. The chain is built from TRBV19 and TRBJ1-2; possibly TRBD1 for D (5 bases). The CDR3 extends over 14 amino acids. The V and J ends lost 4 bases and 4 bases respectively, with 13 bases between them. From germline, CDR1 is LNHDA and CDR2 SQIVND (reference sequence).

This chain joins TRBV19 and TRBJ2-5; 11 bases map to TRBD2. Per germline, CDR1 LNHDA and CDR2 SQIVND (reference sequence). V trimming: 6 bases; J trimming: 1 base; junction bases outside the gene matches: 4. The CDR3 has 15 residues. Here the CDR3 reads CASRYLAGGQETQYF. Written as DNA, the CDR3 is TGTGCCAGTAGATACCTAGCGGGGGGCCAAGAGACCCAGTACTTC. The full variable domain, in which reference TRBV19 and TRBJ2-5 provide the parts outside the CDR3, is DGGITQSPKYLFRKEGQNVTLSCEQNLNHDAMYWYRQDPGQGLRLIYYSQIVNDFQKGDIAEGYSVSREKKESFPLTVTSAQKNPTAFYLCASRYLAGGQETQYFGPGTRLLVL.

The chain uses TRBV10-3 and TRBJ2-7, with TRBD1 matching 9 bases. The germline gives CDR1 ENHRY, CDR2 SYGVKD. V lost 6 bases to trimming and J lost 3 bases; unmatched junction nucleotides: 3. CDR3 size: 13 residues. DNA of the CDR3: TGTGCCATCAGCGGGGACAGGGTCTACGAGCAGTACTTC. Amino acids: CAISGDRVYEQYF.

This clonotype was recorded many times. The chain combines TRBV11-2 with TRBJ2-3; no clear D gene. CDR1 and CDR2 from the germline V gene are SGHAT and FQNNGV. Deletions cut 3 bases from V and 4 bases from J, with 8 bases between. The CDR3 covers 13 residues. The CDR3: CASSFDWADTQYF. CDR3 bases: TGTGCCAGCAGCTTTGACTGGGCAGATACGCAGTATTTT. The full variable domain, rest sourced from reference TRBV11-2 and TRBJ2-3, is EAGVAQSPRYKIIEKRQSVAFWCNPISGHATLYWYQQILGQGPKLLIQFQNNGVVDDSQLPKDRFSAERLKGVDSTLKIQPAKLEDSAVYLCASSFDWADTQYFGPGTRLTVL.

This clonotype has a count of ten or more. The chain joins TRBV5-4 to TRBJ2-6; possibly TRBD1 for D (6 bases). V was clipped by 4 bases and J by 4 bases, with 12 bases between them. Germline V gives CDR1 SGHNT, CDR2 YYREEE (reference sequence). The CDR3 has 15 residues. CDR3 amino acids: CASSRLDRGANVLTF. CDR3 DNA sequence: TGTGCCAGCAGCCGTCTAGACAGGGGGGCCAACGTCCTGACTTTC.

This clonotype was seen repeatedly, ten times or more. CDR3: CASSLSSGRNTEAFF. The CDR3 bases are TGCGCCAGCAGCTTATCCTCCGGACGGAACACTGAAGCTTTCTTT. The genes are TRBV5-1 and TRBJ1-1; D call uncertain. Between the trimmed V and J ends, which lost 2 bases and 1 base, there was a span of 12 bases. Germline V CDR1 and CDR2: SGHRS, YFSETQ. The CDR3 length is 15 residues.

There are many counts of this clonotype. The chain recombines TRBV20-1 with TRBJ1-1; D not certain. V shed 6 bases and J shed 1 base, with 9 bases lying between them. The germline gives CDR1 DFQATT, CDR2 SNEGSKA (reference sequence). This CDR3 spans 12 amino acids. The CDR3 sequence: CSAHRSNTEAFF. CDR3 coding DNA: TGCAGTGCCCACCGTTCGAACACTGAAGCTTTCTTT.

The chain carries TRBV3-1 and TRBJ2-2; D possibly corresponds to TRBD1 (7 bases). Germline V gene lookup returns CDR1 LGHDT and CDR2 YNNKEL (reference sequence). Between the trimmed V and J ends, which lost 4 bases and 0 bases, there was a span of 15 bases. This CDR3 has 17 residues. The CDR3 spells CASSLLGGTANTGELFF. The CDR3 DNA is TGTGCCAGCAGCCTCCTAGGAGGGACAGCGAACACCGGGGAGCTGTTTTTT.

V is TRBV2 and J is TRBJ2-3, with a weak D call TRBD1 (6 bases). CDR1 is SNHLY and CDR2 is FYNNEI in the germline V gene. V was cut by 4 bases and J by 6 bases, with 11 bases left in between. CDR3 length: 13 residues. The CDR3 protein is CASSVPGADTQYF. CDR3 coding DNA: TGTGCCAGCAGTGTTCCAGGGGCGGATACGCAGTATTTT.

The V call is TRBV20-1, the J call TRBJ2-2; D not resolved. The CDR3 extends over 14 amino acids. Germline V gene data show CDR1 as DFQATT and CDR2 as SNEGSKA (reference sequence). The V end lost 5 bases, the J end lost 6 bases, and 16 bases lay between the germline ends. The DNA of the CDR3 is TGCAGTGCTTTGGATAGGGCTACCGCCGGGGAGCTGTTTTTT. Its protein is CSALDRATAGELFF.

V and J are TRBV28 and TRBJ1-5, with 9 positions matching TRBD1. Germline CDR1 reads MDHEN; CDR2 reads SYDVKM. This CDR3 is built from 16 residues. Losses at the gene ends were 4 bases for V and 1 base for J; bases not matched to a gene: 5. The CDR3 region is CASSSTGGASNQPQHF. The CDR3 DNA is TGTGCCAGCAGTTCCACAGGGGGCGCGAGCAATCAGCCCCAGCATTTT.

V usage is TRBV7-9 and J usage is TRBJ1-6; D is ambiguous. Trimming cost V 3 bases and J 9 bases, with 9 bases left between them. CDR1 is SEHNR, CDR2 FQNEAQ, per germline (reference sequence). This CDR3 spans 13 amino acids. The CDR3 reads CASSFLLSSPLHF. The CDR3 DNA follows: TGTGCCAGCAGCTTTCTACTGAGTTCACCCCTCCACTTT.

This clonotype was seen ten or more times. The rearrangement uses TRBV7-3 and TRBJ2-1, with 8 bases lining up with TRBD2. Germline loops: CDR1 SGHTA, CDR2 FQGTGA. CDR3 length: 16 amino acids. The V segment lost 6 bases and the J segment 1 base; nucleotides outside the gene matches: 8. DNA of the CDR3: TGTGCCAGCAGTCATTCGGGGGGGGCGTCCTACAATGAGCAGTTCTTC. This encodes CASSHSGGASYNEQFF.

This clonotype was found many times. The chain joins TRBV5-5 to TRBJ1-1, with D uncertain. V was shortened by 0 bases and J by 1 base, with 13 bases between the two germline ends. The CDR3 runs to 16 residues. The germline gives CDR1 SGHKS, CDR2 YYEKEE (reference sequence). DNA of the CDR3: TGTGCCAGCAGCTTGGTTCCCACCCGCGAGAACACTGAAGCTTTCTTT. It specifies CASSLVPTRENTEAFF.

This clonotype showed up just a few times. The CDR3: CASSLGTPYGYTF. The CDR3 DNA follows: TGTGCCAGCAGCTTAGGCACCCCCTATGGCTACACCTTC. J is TRBJ1-2 and V is TRBV7-9; D is uncertain. Trimming took off 1 base at V and 4 bases at J, with 7 bases between the two ends. The CDR3 length is 13 residues. CDR1 and CDR2 (germline): SEHNR, FQNEAQ (reference sequence). Drawing the rest from reference TRBV7-9 and TRBJ1-2, the complete variable domain is DTGVSQNPRHKITKRGQNVTFRCDPISEHNRLYWYRQTLGQGPEFLTYFQNEAQLEKSRLLSDRFSAERPKGSFSTLEIQRTEQGDSAMYLCASSLGTPYGYTFGSGTRLTVV.

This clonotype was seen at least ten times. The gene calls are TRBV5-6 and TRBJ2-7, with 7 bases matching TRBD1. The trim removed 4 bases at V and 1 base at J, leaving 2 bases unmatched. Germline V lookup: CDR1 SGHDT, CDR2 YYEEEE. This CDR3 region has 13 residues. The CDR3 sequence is CASSRDRSYEQYF. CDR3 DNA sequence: TGTGCCAGCAGCAGGGACAGATCCTACGAGCAGTACTTC.

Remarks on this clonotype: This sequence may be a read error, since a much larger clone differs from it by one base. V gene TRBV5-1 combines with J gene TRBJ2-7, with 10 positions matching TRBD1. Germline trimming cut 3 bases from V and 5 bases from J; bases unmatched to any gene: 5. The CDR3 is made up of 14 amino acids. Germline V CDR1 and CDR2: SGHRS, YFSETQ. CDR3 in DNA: TGCGCCAGCAGCTCGGGGACAGGGGTACACGAGCAGTACTTC. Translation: CASSSGTGVHEQYF.

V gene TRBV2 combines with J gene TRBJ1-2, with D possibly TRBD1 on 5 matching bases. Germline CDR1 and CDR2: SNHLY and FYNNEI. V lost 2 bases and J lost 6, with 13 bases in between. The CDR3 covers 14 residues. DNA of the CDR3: TGTGCCAGCAGTGAACTGGCAGGACAAGATGGCTACACCTTC. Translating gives CASSELAGQDGYTF.

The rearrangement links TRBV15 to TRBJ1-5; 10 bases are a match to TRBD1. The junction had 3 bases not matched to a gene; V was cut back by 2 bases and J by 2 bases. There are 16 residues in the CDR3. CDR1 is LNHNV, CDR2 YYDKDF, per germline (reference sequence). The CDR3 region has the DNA TGTGCCACCAGCAGACCGACAGGGGGCGGCAATCAGCCCCAGCATTTT. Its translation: CATSRPTGGGNQPQHF.